These 13 T cell receptor beta chains share one sample of origin, sequenced in a study of a mutant IDH1 vaccine in newly diagnosed glioma. Sample time point: baseline, week 1 (first vaccination visit). Treatment in this sample: pre-vaccination baseline after standard-of-care therapy. TCRdb's copy holds only in-frame clones and misses some; the assay was immunoSEQ multiplex PCR. The table includes about 67,000 clones, around four fifths detected once. The sequenced sample was peripheral blood mononuclear cells (PBMCs), obtained from a glioma patient treated with radiotherapy, temozolomide or both. The receptors originated from a woman between 18 and 30 years old with glioma. Some clones in this sample may be carry-over from other donors' samples.

The chain is built from TRBV27 and TRBJ1-1; a possible D gene is TRBD1 (5 bases). V dropped 4 bases and J dropped 6 bases, with 12 bases sitting between them. This CDR3 has 13 amino acids. Germline V gene sequence: CDR1 MNHEY, CDR2 SMNVEV (reference sequence). CDR3 coding DNA: TGTGCCAGCAGTTCCAGACAGAGCGCTGAAGCTTTCTTT. Protein: CASSSRQSAEAFF.

As DNA, the CDR3 is TGTGCCAGAAGCTTGGTACAGGCCTGCCGATACTACGAGCAGTACTTC. Translation gives CARSLVQACRYYEQYF. The V gene is TRBV5-3, the J gene TRBJ2-7, with a weak D call TRBD1 (5 bases). TRBV5-3 is marked as an open reading frame, function uncertain. V gave up 0 bases and J gave up 3 bases, with 16 bases separating them. This CDR3 region has 16 residues.

The CDR3 bases are TGTGCCAGCAGCGTGGGACCGTCAAGGGGTGAAAAACTGTTTTTT. It encodes CASSVGPSRGEKLFF. V and J are TRBV5-8 and TRBJ1-4, with D maybe TRBD1 (5 bases). The germline CDR1 and CDR2 sequences are SGHTS and YDEGEE. The CDR3 spans 15 residues. Between the trimmed V and J ends, which lost 4 bases and 7 bases, there was a span of 17 bases.

V is TRBV9 and J is TRBJ2-7; TRBD2 is a possible D gene (6 bases). Germline CDR1 and CDR2: SGDLS and YYNGEE. With 0 bases removed from V and 1 base from J, the gap between germline ends came to 17 bases. This CDR3 has 17 amino acids. In nucleotides, the CDR3 is TGTGCCAGCAGCGTAGGACTAGTTCCAACACCATCCTACGAGCAGTACTTC. It encodes CASSVGLVPTPSYEQYF.

The gene calls are TRBV6-1 and TRBJ2-3; TRBD2 matches at 7 bases. Germline V lookup: CDR1 MNHNS, CDR2 SASEGT. The CDR3 has 15 residues. V lost 6 bases and J lost 2; bases outside the gene matches: 8. The CDR3, as DNA: TGTGCCAGCAGCCAGCGGGGCCCTCCCACAGATACGCAGTATTTT. It encodes CASSQRGPPTDTQYF.

In its sample, this clone was seen a few times. The junction shows a germline mismatch at one end, possibly a read error. V usage is TRBV19 and J usage is TRBJ1-5, with D unresolved. Germline V CDR1 and CDR2: LNHDA, SQIVND (reference sequence). The CDR3 is 12 residues long. The CDR3, as DNA: TGTGCCAGTAGTACCCAGAATCCGCCCCAGCATTTT. Amino acids: CASSTQNPPQHF.

The chain recombines TRBV27 with TRBJ2-7, with a weak D call TRBD2 (5 bases). This CDR3 has 14 residues. In germline, CDR1 is MNHEY, CDR2 SMNVEV (reference sequence). Trimming cost V 2 bases and J 5 bases, with 13 bases left between them. The CDR3 sequence is CASSLEDPRDEQYF. In nucleotides, the CDR3 is TGTGCCAGCAGTTTAGAGGACCCGAGGGACGAGCAGTACTTC.

This clone occurred a few times. CDR3 in DNA: TGTGCCAGCAGCTTCTCGGCAAGCTATGGCTACACCTTC. Residues: CASSFSASYGYTF. The rearrangement joins TRBV11-2 to TRBJ1-2; D not certain. This CDR3 region has 13 residues. Trimming removed 3 bases at V and 4 bases at J, with 9 bases between. The germline V gene encodes CDR1 SGHAT and CDR2 FQNNGV.

The chain is built from TRBV18 and TRBJ1-6; tentative D call: TRBD1 (6 bases). In germline, CDR1 is KGHSH, CDR2 LQKENI. The CDR3 totals 15 residues. V dropped 3 bases and J dropped 4 bases, with 10 bases sitting between them. CDR3 sequence reads: CASSPLQGYNSPLHF. The CDR3, as DNA: TGTGCCAGCTCACCTTTACAGGGATATAATTCACCCCTCCACTTT.

V usage is TRBV12-5 and J usage is TRBJ1-4, with 11 bases aligning to TRBD1. The CDR3 has 15 residues. Germline loops: CDR1 LGHNT, CDR2 FRNRAP. V shed 1 base, J shed 5 bases, and the junction held 0 bases outside the gene matches. CDR3 loop: CASGLGDRGNEKLFF. In DNA, the CDR3 is TGTGCTAGTGGTTTGGGGGACAGGGGGAATGAAAAACTGTTTTTT.

This chain uses TRBV2 with TRBJ1-1; D might be TRBD1 (6 bases). The V end lost 4 bases, the J end lost 4 bases, and 16 bases lay between the germline ends. Germline lookup yields CDR1 SNHLY and CDR2 FYNNEI. The length of the CDR3 is 15 residues. This CDR3 reads CASSGRRVGGTEAFF. CDR3 sequence (DNA): TGTGCCAGCAGTGGCCGTCGGGTAGGGGGCACTGAAGCTTTCTTT.

This chain links TRBV6-1 with TRBJ1-5; no firm D call. CDR1 is MNHNS and CDR2 is SASEGT in the germline V gene. The CDR3 spans 14 residues. Trimming took 1 base from V and 4 from J, leaving 8 bases between them. CDR3: CASSEVALNQPQHF. CDR3 DNA: TGTGCCAGCAGTGAAGTGGCCCTGAATCAGCCCCAGCATTTT.

This chain joins TRBV9 and TRBJ1-1; TRBD1 matches 7 bases. The V and J ends lost 3 bases and 1 base, in that order; junction bases with no gene match: 9. Per the germline V gene, CDR1 is SGDLS and CDR2 is YYNGEE. This CDR3 region has 16 residues. The chain's CDR3 is CASSEIGGAWNTEAFF. The CDR3 region has the DNA TGTGCCAGCAGCGAAATAGGGGGCGCTTGGAACACTGAAGCTTTCTTT.